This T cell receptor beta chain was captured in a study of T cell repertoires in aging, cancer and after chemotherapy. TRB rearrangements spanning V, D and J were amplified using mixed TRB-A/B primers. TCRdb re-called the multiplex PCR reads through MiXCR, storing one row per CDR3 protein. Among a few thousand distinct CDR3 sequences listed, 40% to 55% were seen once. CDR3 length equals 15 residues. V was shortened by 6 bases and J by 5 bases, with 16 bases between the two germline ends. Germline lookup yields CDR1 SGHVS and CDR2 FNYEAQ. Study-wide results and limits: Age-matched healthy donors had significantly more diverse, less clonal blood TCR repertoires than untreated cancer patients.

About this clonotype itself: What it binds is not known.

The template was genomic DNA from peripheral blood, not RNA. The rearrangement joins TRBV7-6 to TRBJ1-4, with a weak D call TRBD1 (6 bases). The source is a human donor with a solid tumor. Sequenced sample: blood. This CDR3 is CASSSYRESNEKLFF. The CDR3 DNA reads TGTGCCAGCAGTTCTTACAGGGAATCAAATGAAAAACTGTTTTTT.